These 28 T cell receptor beta chains share one sample of origin, sequenced in a study of blood T cell repertoires in COVID-19 (TCRdb year 2020). The library was made by the immunoSEQ multiplex PCR assay. Drawn from immuneACCESS, this table holds only the in-frame rearrangements with V and J called that TCRdb kept. Clones are partly lost; checked studies trace under half to an unresolved V gene and leave the rest unexplained. Across this sample there are about 320,000 clones, with approximately 85% seen only once. The ten largest clones add up to around 1.5% of the sample. The specimen was peripheral blood. These receptors all stem from a woman in her 50s with acute or convalescent COVID-19.

This clone has just a few counts. The V and J genes are TRBV28 and TRBJ2-3; no definite D call. Trimming took off 7 bases at V and 2 bases at J, with 13 bases between the two ends. The CDR3 sequence is 14 residues long. Germline values: CDR1 MDHEN, CDR2 SYDVKM. CDR3 residues: CASTNHIDTDTQYF. The CDR3 DNA is TGTGCCAGCACCAATCACATTGACACAGATACGCAGTATTTT.

The rearrangement links TRBV11-3 to TRBJ2-6; 8 bases align to TRBD2. Trimming took 5 bases from V and 0 from J; bases not matched to a gene: 9. The germline V gene has CDR1 SGHNT and CDR2 YENEEA. CDR3 length: 18 residues. The CDR3 DNA reads as TGTGCCAGCAGCCTGAAGATAGCGGGACACTCTGGGGCCAACGTCCTGACTTTC. This gives the protein CASSLKIAGHSGANVLTF.

The V gene is TRBV4-1, the J gene TRBJ1-5; 8 bases match TRBD1. The CDR3 consists of 16 residues. J was trimmed by 5 bases and V by 0 bases; bases with no gene match: 6. The germline gives CDR1 MGHRA, CDR2 YSYEKL. The CDR3 spells CASSQEGTGAHQPQHF. The CDR3 nucleotides read TGCGCCAGCAGCCAAGAGGGGACAGGAGCACATCAGCCCCAGCATTTT.

The CDR3 nucleotides are TGTGCCAGCTCACCTGAGCGGGAGATATCCTACGAGCAGTACTTC. Residues: CASSPEREISYEQYF. The chain recombines TRBV18 with TRBJ2-7; TRBD2 aligns across 8 bases. This CDR3 contains 15 residues. The V gene end was trimmed by 3 bases and the J gene end by 1 base; junction bases not matched to a gene: 5. CDR1 and CDR2 from the germline V gene are KGHSH and LQKENI.

The chain combines TRBV7-2 with TRBJ1-4; D is unresolved. CDR3 size: 17 residues. V lost 1 base, J lost 0 bases, and 12 bases lay in between. Germline loops: CDR1 SGHTA, CDR2 FQGNSA. The CDR3 nucleotides are TGTGCCAGCAGCTTAGTCGGACTGAGGGCAACTAATGAAAAACTGTTTTTT. Encoded protein: CASSLVGLRATNEKLFF.

This clone was seen more than once but under ten times. The same CDR3 is also encoded by other DNA sequences in this sample. This chain links TRBV6-5 with TRBJ1-1, with 11 bases lining up with TRBD1. The CDR3 contains 13 residues. Germline V gene sequence: CDR1 MNHEY, CDR2 SVGAGI. Losses at the gene ends were 6 bases for V and 5 bases for J; bases not matched to a gene: 2. CDR3 coding DNA: TGTGCCAGCAGGGACAGGGGGCTAACTGAAGCTTTCTTT. This encodes CASRDRGLTEAFF.

The genes are TRBV5-1 and TRBJ2-7; 10 bases map to TRBD1. CDR3 length: 14 amino acids. CDR1 and CDR2 from the germline V gene are SGHRS and YFSETQ. J gave up 5 bases and V 4 bases, and 6 bases lay outside the gene matches. CDR3 sequence (DNA): TGCGCCAGCAGCGCTAGGACAGGGGGTAACGAGCAGTACTTC. Translated, it gives CASSARTGGNEQYF.

This clone has a single count. The V gene is TRBV19, the J gene TRBJ1-5, with a weak D call TRBD1 (5 bases). Germline V gene data show CDR1 as LNHDA and CDR2 as SQIVND (reference sequence). V lost 2 bases to trimming and J lost 0 bases, with 8 bases between them. CDR3 length: 15 amino acids. CDR3 region: CASSIRQTSNQPQHF. CDR3 nucleotides: TGTGCCAGTAGTATAAGACAGACTAGCAATCAGCCCCAGCATTTT.

This chain connects TRBV24-1 to TRBJ2-7, with TRBD1 identical over 8 bases. There are 14 residues in the CDR3. The germline gives CDR1 KGHDR, CDR2 SFDVKD. Trimming took 3 bases from V and 4 from J; bases not matched to a gene: 4. The CDR3 region is CATSDQGQGYEQYF. The CDR3 nucleotides are TGTGCCACCAGTGATCAAGGACAGGGTTACGAGCAGTACTTC.

The V call is TRBV12-3 or TRBV12-4, the J call TRBJ1-5; no reliable D call. Trimming stripped 5 bases from V and 0 bases from J, with 5 bases between. This CDR3 spans 13 amino acids. CDR3 DNA: TGTGCCAGCAGTCGAGATAGCAATCAGCCCCAGCATTTT. It is translated as CASSRDSNQPQHF.

The chain carries TRBV28 and TRBJ2-1, with 9 bases identical to TRBD2. V was clipped by 3 bases and J by 9 bases; unmatched bases: 6. CDR3 length: 14 amino acids. The germline gives CDR1 MDHEN, CDR2 SYDVKM. DNA of the CDR3: TGTGCCAGCAGTTTCGCGGGAGGGGTCATTGAGCAGTTCTTC. Translated: CASSFAGGVIEQFF.

The rearrangement uses TRBV5-6 and TRBJ2-7; the match to TRBD2 covers 9 bases. The ends lost 6 bases at V and 4 bases at J; junction bases unmatched: 14. CDR1 and CDR2 from the germline V gene are SGHDT and YYEEEE. The CDR3 runs 16 residues. The CDR3 region is CASKDSRTSERYEQYF. CDR3 DNA: TGTGCCAGCAAAGACAGTCGGACTAGCGAAAGATACGAGCAGTACTTC.

The chain joins TRBV11-2 to TRBJ1-6; D is possibly TRBD1 (6 bases). The CDR3 sequence is 19 residues long. Germline-derived CDR1 and CDR2 are SGHAT and FQNNGV. Trimming left V 5 bases short and J 3 bases short, with 23 bases between. CDR3 region: CASSEKKTGTGFYNSPLHF. The CDR3 DNA reads as TGTGCCAGCAGCGAAAAGAAAACAGGGACGGGTTTCTATAATTCACCCCTCCACTTT.

V usage is TRBV7-6 and J usage is TRBJ2-7; 13 bases align to TRBD2. The germline gives CDR1 SGHVS, CDR2 FNYEAQ. This CDR3 comprises 19 residues. With 2 bases clipped from V and 0 bases from J, the junction kept 10 bases outside the gene matches. The CDR3 DNA reads TGTGCCAGCAGCTTAAAACACGGGACTAGCGGGAAGAGCTCCTACGAGCAGTACTTC. It specifies CASSLKHGTSGKSSYEQYF.

This chain links TRBV30 with TRBJ1-6; D is uncertain. The germline V gene has CDR1 GTSNPN and CDR2 SVGIG (reference sequence). This CDR3 contains 17 residues. V was shortened by 0 bases and J by 0 bases, with 12 bases between the two germline ends. The CDR3 DNA reads TGTGCCTGGAGTGTACTAGGCCGAAGCTCCTATAATTCACCCCTCCACTTT. Translating it yields CAWSVLGRSSYNSPLHF.

This clone occurred a few times. The CDR3 loop reads CASSLQGVLGNSPLHF. The CDR3 DNA reads TGTGCCAGCAGCTTACAGGGTGTCTTGGGTAATTCACCCCTCCACTTT. The rearrangement links TRBV7-2 to TRBJ1-6; TRBD1 is a possible D gene (5 bases). V lost 2 bases and J 6 bases, leaving 14 bases between the germline ends. This CDR3 contains 16 residues. Germline CDR1 reads SGHTA; CDR2 reads FQGNSA.

The V and J genes are TRBV20-1 and TRBJ2-7; no clear D gene. The V end lost 3 bases, the J end lost 2 bases, and 14 bases lay between the germline ends. The CDR3 consists of 14 residues. Germline-derived CDR1 and CDR2 are DFQATT and SNEGSKA (reference sequence). CDR3 in DNA: TGCAGTGCTAGTAAGTCCTATTCCCCCTACGAGCAGTACTTC. This translates into CSASKSYSPYEQYF.

The chain carries TRBV4-1 and TRBJ2-3; D possibly corresponds to TRBD2 (8 bases). The CDR3 sequence is 14 residues long. Trimming cost V 6 bases and J 9 bases, with 19 bases left between them. The germline V gene encodes CDR1 MGHRA and CDR2 YSYEKL. CDR3 region: CASRRTGGGGTQYF. CDR3 bases: TGCGCCAGCAGACGCACGGGAGGGGGCGGGACGCAGTATTTT.

The V gene is TRBV7-9, the J gene TRBJ2-7; D may be TRBD2 (6 bases). Germline assignment: CDR1 SEHNR and CDR2 FQNEAQ (reference sequence). This CDR3 contains 14 residues. V lost 6 bases, J lost 1 base, and 13 bases lay in between. The CDR3 sequence is CASSRDSESYEQYF. CDR3 DNA sequence: TGTGCCAGCAGTAGGGACTCCGAGTCCTACGAGCAGTACTTC.

V and J are TRBV5-1 and TRBJ2-1; 10 bases agree with TRBD1. Germline V gene sequence: CDR1 SGHRS, CDR2 YFSETQ. V shed 4 bases and J 8 bases; nucleotides not matched to a gene: 9. The CDR3 totals 15 residues. CDR3 DNA: TGCGCCAGCAGCATCCGGGACAGGGGTTTCCATGAGCAGTTCTTC. Encoded protein: CASSIRDRGFHEQFF.

This clone was seen just once. The chain is built from TRBV15 and TRBJ2-5; maybe TRBD2 (5 bases). The germline gives CDR1 LNHNV, CDR2 YYDKDF (reference sequence). The CDR3 is 14 residues long. V gave up 3 bases and J gave up 7 bases, with 15 bases separating them. The CDR3 is CATSRGNIEGTQYF. In nucleotides, the CDR3 is TGTGCCACCAGCAGGGGTAATATCGAGGGGACCCAGTACTTC.

The chain is built from TRBV29-1 and TRBJ1-2; 8 bases fit TRBD1. The junction had 24 bases not matched to a gene; V was cut back by 4 bases and J by 5 bases. CDR3 length: 19 amino acids. Germline V gene sequence: CDR1 SQVTM, CDR2 ANQGSEA. The CDR3 spells CSVVARQGIKVGVRYGYTF. In DNA, the CDR3 is TGCAGCGTTGTGGCGCGACAGGGGATTAAAGTTGGTGTTAGGTATGGCTACACCTTC.

V usage is TRBV19 and J usage is TRBJ2-1, with 9 positions matching TRBD2. CDR3 length equals 18 residues. Germline CDR1 LNHDA, CDR2 SQIVND (reference sequence). With 7 bases clipped from V and 0 bases from J, the junction kept 13 bases outside the gene matches. The CDR3 loop is CASTLGVAGVSSYNEQFF. The CDR3 nucleotides read TGTGCCAGTACCCTAGGAGTAGCGGGAGTTTCCTCCTACAATGAGCAGTTCTTC.

The chain is built from TRBV19 and TRBJ1-1, with 8 bases lining up with TRBD1. Trimming took 5 bases from V and 2 from J; bases not matched to a gene: 1. Germline V gene data show CDR1 as LNHDA and CDR2 as SQIVND (reference sequence). The length of the CDR3 is 13 residues. The CDR3 nucleotides are TGTGCCAGTAGTGACAGGGGTAACACTGAAGCTTTCTTT. This codes for CASSDRGNTEAFF.

The gene calls are TRBV7-2 and TRBJ2-5; 8 bases map to TRBD2. The V gene's germline CDR1 is SGHTA and CDR2 FQGNSA. The ends lost 2 bases at V and 1 base at J; junction bases unmatched: 6. The length of the CDR3 is 16 residues. The CDR3: CASSLYHREGQETQYF. CDR3 DNA sequence: TGTGCCAGCAGCTTATATCACCGGGAGGGCCAAGAGACCCAGTACTTC.

The V and J genes are TRBV6-5 and TRBJ1-3; no clear D. V lost 0 bases and J lost 1, with 10 bases in between. The CDR3 contains 16 residues. Germline V gene lookup returns CDR1 MNHEY and CDR2 SVGAGI. CDR3 sequence: CASSYSNPGSGNTIYF. CDR3 in DNA: TGTGCCAGCAGTTACTCGAACCCGGGGTCTGGAAACACCATATATTTT.

The genes are TRBV10-3 and TRBJ2-7; a weak D match, TRBD2 (6 bases). V lost 4 bases, J lost 4 bases, and 14 bases lay in between. The CDR3 extends over 14 amino acids. CDR1 and CDR2 (germline): ENHRY, SYGVKD. This CDR3 reads CAISAAGRSYEQYF. CDR3 in DNA: TGTGCCATCAGTGCGGCAGGGAGGTCGTACGAGCAGTACTTC.

The J gene is TRBJ2-5, the V gene TRBV29-1, with TRBD1 matching 9 bases. Germline CDR1 SQVTM, CDR2 ANQGSEA. Germline trimming cut 6 bases from V and 2 bases from J; bases unmatched to any gene: 4. The CDR3 contains 13 residues. The DNA of the CDR3 is TGCAGCGTGGACGGGACAGGGCAAGAGACCCAGTACTTC. It is translated as CSVDGTGQETQYF.